These 30 T cell receptor beta chains came from one sample sequenced in a study of graft-versus-host responses after intestinal transplantation. Data came from immunoSEQ multiplex PCR; TCRdb stores just in-frame clones and leaves some out. The sample has 60,000 to 90,000 clones, about 90% seen once; the top ten hold roughly 1.3%. No antigen has been identified for these receptors. The specimen comprised unstimulated CD8+ T cells sorted from spleen or lymph node cells, sampled before intestinal transplant. The receptor set was obtained from a human donor who received an intestinal transplant.

The rearrangement links TRBV13 to TRBJ2-7; 8 bases are shared with TRBD1. Germline CDR1 PRHDT, CDR2 FYEKMQ (reference sequence). The V and J ends lost 4 bases and 5 bases, in that order; junction bases with no gene match: 1. The CDR3 extends over 12 amino acids. In nucleotides, the CDR3 is TGTGCCAGCAGCTCACAGGGGGACGAGCAGTACTTC. Amino acids: CASSSQGDEQYF.

J is TRBJ1-4 and V is TRBV7-9; no clear D gene. Trimming took off 6 bases at V and 0 bases at J, with 17 bases between the two ends. The CDR3 length is 17 residues. Germline CDR1 and CDR2: SEHNR and FQNEAQ (reference sequence). For the CDR3, the DNA is TGTGCCAGCAGAAGTCCCCCTTCTAGCTCAACTAATGAAAAACTGTTTTTT. Encoded protein: CASRSPPSSSTNEKLFF.

V is TRBV7-3 and J is TRBJ1-1; perhaps TRBD1 as D (5 bases). The CDR3 sequence is 15 residues long. The germline V gene has CDR1 SGHTA and CDR2 FQGTGA. The V end lost 2 bases, the J end lost 0 bases, and 10 bases lay between the germline ends. In DNA, the CDR3 is TGTGCCAGCAGCTTAGGGGCGGCTCTGAACACTGAAGCTTTCTTT. It is translated as CASSLGAALNTEAFF.

The V gene is TRBV5-4, the J gene TRBJ1-2; no firm D call. Per germline, CDR1 SGHNT and CDR2 YYREEE (reference sequence). Trimming left V 0 bases short and J 4 bases short, with 7 bases between. The CDR3 runs to 13 residues. This chain's CDR3 is CASSLVTTYGYTF. CDR3 nucleotides: TGTGCCAGCAGCTTGGTCACAACCTATGGCTACACCTTC.

The chain has TRBV27 and TRBJ2-1; 9 nucleotides agree with TRBD2. This CDR3 spans 17 amino acids. CDR1 is MNHEY and CDR2 is SMNVEV in the germline V gene (reference sequence). J lost 2 bases, V lost 3 bases, and 8 bases had no gene match. In nucleotides, the CDR3 is TGTGCCAGCAGTTTGGTCAGGGGGACTAGCCCCTACAATGAGCAGTTCTTC. This translates into CASSLVRGTSPYNEQFF.

V usage is TRBV9 and J usage is TRBJ2-1, with TRBD1 as a possible D gene (6 bases). Trimming removed 8 bases at V and 10 bases at J, with 10 bases between. There are 10 residues in the CDR3. Germline assignment: CDR1 SGDLS and CDR2 YYNGEE. For the CDR3, the DNA is TGTGCCAGTTCCGGACAGGAGCAGTTCTTC. This gives the protein CASSGQEQFF. The whole variable domain, remainder taken from reference TRBV9 and TRBJ2-1, is DSGVTQTPKHLITATGQRVTLRCSPRSGDLSVYWYQQSLDQGLQFLIQYYNGEERAKGNILERFSAQQFPDLHSELNLSSLELGDSALYFCASSGQEQFFGPGTRLTVL.

This sequence joins TRBV14 and TRBJ1-2, with 9 bases aligning to TRBD1. The V gene's germline CDR1 is SGHDN and CDR2 FVKESK. This CDR3 has 16 residues. V lost 1 base to trimming and J lost 2 bases; unmatched junction nucleotides: 5. The CDR3 DNA follows: TGTGCCAGCAGCCAAGTCGGACAGGGGACCAACTATGGCTACACCTTC. Translating it yields CASSQVGQGTNYGYTF.

This clone was counted between two and nine times. This sequence joins TRBV6-5 and TRBJ1-6; the D gene is possibly TRBD1 (5 bases). This CDR3 region has 15 residues. V shed 10 bases and J shed 0 bases, with 13 bases lying between them. Germline CDR1 is MNHEY and CDR2 is SVGAGI. The CDR3 nucleotides read TGTGCCACTACACACAGGAGCTCCTATAATTCACCCCTCCACTTT. Its protein is CATTHRSSYNSPLHF.

This sequence joins TRBV10-2 and TRBJ2-5; 8 bases are a match to TRBD1. In germline, CDR1 is WSHSY, CDR2 SAAADI. The CDR3 contains 17 residues. After removal of 3 bases from V and 5 bases from J, the junction contained 14 bases not matched to a gene. The CDR3: CASSDVPGQGAGETQYF. The CDR3 DNA reads as TGCGCCAGCAGTGATGTCCCGGGCCAGGGGGCTGGTGAGACCCAGTACTTC.

The J gene is TRBJ1-5, the V gene TRBV6-1; TRBD1 aligns across 12 bases. The CDR3 length is 15 residues. Germline V CDR1 and CDR2: MNHNS, SASEGT. J lost 5 bases, V lost 7 bases, and 6 bases had no gene match. The DNA for the CDR3 is TGTGCCAGCATCACCGGGACAGGGGGCGATCAGCCCCAGCATTTT. Protein product: CASITGTGGDQPQHF.

The gene calls are TRBV28 and TRBJ2-7; D is perhaps TRBD1 (5 bases). V was clipped by 5 bases and J by 5 bases, with 22 bases between them. This CDR3 is 16 amino acids long. Germline V lookup: CDR1 MDHEN, CDR2 SYDVKM. The DNA for the CDR3 is TGTGCCAGCAGTACAGCCCATGGGCAGGGTGACCACGAGCAGTACTTC. It specifies CASSTAHGQGDHEQYF.

This sequence joins TRBV15 and TRBJ1-1, with a tentative D call TRBD1 (5 bases). The germline gives CDR1 LNHNV, CDR2 YYDKDF (reference sequence). Trimming took 0 bases from V and 2 from J, leaving 13 bases between them. The CDR3 length is 16 residues. CDR3 sequence: CATSRDYGGINTEAFF. Here the CDR3 DNA reads TGTGCCACCAGCAGAGATTATGGGGGGATCAACACTGAAGCTTTCTTT.

The chain combines TRBV7-9 with TRBJ2-3, with 7 nucleotides matching TRBD1. After removal of 4 bases from V and 4 bases from J, the junction contained 8 bases not matched to a gene. The CDR3 consists of 15 residues. Germline V CDR1 and CDR2: SEHNR, FQNEAQ (reference sequence). DNA of the CDR3: TGTGCCAGCAGCTCCTCGACAGGGAATGCAGATACGCAGTATTTT. Its protein is CASSSSTGNADTQYF.

This clone was counted a few times. The V gene is TRBV5-6, the J gene TRBJ2-7; 12 positions match TRBD1. V lost 4 bases and J lost 2; bases outside the gene matches: 7. Looked up from germline, CDR1 is SGHDT and CDR2 is YYEEEE. The CDR3 loop spans 16 amino acids. This CDR3 reads CASSPLGTGGPYEQYF. The CDR3 DNA reads as TGTGCCAGCAGCCCCCTTGGGACAGGGGGCCCCTACGAGCAGTACTTC.

The count of this clone is one. CDR3 residues: CASSPDRGNTEAFF. The DNA for the CDR3 is TGTGCCAGTAGTCCCGACAGGGGGAACACTGAAGCTTTCTTT. The V call is TRBV19, the J call TRBJ1-1; 8 bases fit TRBD1. CDR3 length equals 14 residues. J lost 1 base, V lost 5 bases, and 3 bases had no gene match. Germline CDR1 LNHDA, CDR2 SQIVND (reference sequence).

The chain carries TRBV7-9 and TRBJ2-7; tentatively, D is TRBD2 (5 bases). The CDR3 contains 15 residues. Germline V gene sequence: CDR1 SEHNR, CDR2 FQNEAQ (reference sequence). Trimming shortened V by 3 bases and J by 2 bases, and 14 bases separated the two germline ends. The DNA of the CDR3 is TGTGCCAGCAGCTTTGTTGGCGGGTTGCCCTACGAGCAGTACTTC. Protein sequence: CASSFVGGLPYEQYF.

The V gene is TRBV15, the J gene TRBJ2-2; 8 bases agree with TRBD1. Germline V gene sequence: CDR1 LNHNV, CDR2 YYDKDF (reference sequence). Germline trimming cut 8 bases from V and 1 base from J; bases unmatched to any gene: 3. The CDR3 has 14 residues. The CDR3 nucleotides are TGTGCCACCCCCGGGACAGGGAACACCGGGGAGCTGTTTTTT. It codes for CATPGTGNTGELFF.

The chain couples TRBV5-4 to TRBJ1-1, with D possibly matching TRBD1 (5 bases). The CDR3 covers 13 residues. V was trimmed by 4 bases and J by 1 base, leaving 8 bases between them. The germline gives CDR1 SGHNT, CDR2 YYREEE (reference sequence). CDR3 in amino acids: CASSPTGNTEAFF. DNA of the CDR3: TGTGCCAGCAGCCCTACAGGGAACACTGAAGCTTTCTTT.

The gene calls are TRBV7-9 and TRBJ2-1; the D gene is possibly TRBD2 (6 bases). Per the germline V gene, CDR1 is SEHNR and CDR2 is FQNEAQ (reference sequence). Deletions cut 5 bases from V and 7 bases from J, with 18 bases between. The CDR3 length is 15 residues. CDR3 amino acids: CASSPDGVGGNEQFF. CDR3 bases: TGTGCCAGCAGCCCGGACGGCGTCGGGGGAAATGAGCAGTTCTTC. Looking up the rest from reference TRBV7-9 and TRBJ2-1 gives the full variable domain: DTGVSQNPRHKITKRGQNVTFRCDPISEHNRLYWYRQTLGQGPEFLTYFQNEAQLEKSRLLSDRFSAERPKGSFSTLEIQRTEQGDSAMYLCASSPDGVGGNEQFFGPGTRLTVL.

The rearrangement uses TRBV5-5 and TRBJ1-2; 8 bases fit TRBD1. Germline CDR1 and CDR2: SGHKS and YYEKEE (reference sequence). The junction had 12 bases not matched to a gene; V was cut back by 2 bases and J by 3 bases. The CDR3 is 17 residues long. CDR3 nucleotides: TGTGCCAGCAGCTTCGTGGGGCGATCGACAGGGGACTATGGCTACACCTTC. It yields the protein CASSFVGRSTGDYGYTF.

This clone came up a few times. This chain joins TRBV13 and TRBJ1-4, with D hard to call. This CDR3 spans 12 amino acids. V gave up 5 bases and J gave up 5 bases, with 6 bases separating them. The germline CDR1 and CDR2 sequences are PRHDT and FYEKMQ (reference sequence). CDR3 in amino acids: CASSHSNEKLFF. The CDR3 coding sequence is TGTGCCAGCAGCCACAGCAATGAAAAACTGTTTTTT.

The rearrangement links TRBV5-4 to TRBJ2-5; no firm D call. Trimming left V 4 bases short and J 2 bases short, with 12 bases between. CDR1 is SGHNT, CDR2 YYREEE, per germline (reference sequence). There are 14 residues in the CDR3. The CDR3 loop is CASSPDEEQETQYF. The CDR3 region has the DNA TGTGCCAGCAGCCCCGACGAGGAGCAAGAGACCCAGTACTTC.

This clone was observed a single time. The chain links TRBV2 to TRBJ1-1; D gene ambiguous. Trimming took 3 bases from V and 7 from J, leaving 9 bases between them. The CDR3 sequence is 12 residues long. Per germline, CDR1 SNHLY and CDR2 FYNNEI. CDR3 in DNA: TGTGCCAGCAGTGACGCTACCCTTGAAGCTTTCTTT. Its translation is CASSDATLEAFF.

The chain has TRBV7-8 and TRBJ2-3, with 10 bases aligning to TRBD1. The length of the CDR3 is 16 residues. Germline V gives CDR1 SGHVS, CDR2 FQNEAQ. V dropped 1 base and J dropped 6; count of bases not matched to a gene: 7. The CDR3 loop reads CASSLGTGGLVDTQYF. CDR3 in DNA: TGTGCCAGCAGCTTAGGGACAGGGGGTTTAGTGGATACGCAGTATTTT.

The rearrangement joins TRBV19 to TRBJ1-2; D unclear. Per germline, CDR1 LNHDA and CDR2 SQIVND (reference sequence). The CDR3 is made up of 13 amino acids. The V end lost 1 base, the J end lost 6 bases, and 9 bases lay between the germline ends. The CDR3 protein is CASSIGQKDGYTF. In DNA, the CDR3 is TGTGCCAGTAGTATAGGGCAGAAAGATGGCTACACCTTC.

This clone was seen only once. The rearrangement uses TRBV14 and TRBJ2-5; 9 positions agree with TRBD1. Germline assignment: CDR1 SGHDN and CDR2 FVKESK. Trimming took 6 bases from V and 4 from J; bases not matched to a gene: 3. The CDR3 is made up of 13 amino acids. The CDR3 loop is CASRDRGRETQYF. CDR3 bases: TGTGCCAGCAGGGACAGGGGAAGAGAGACCCAGTACTTC.

About this clone itself: Other nucleotide sequences from this sample produce the same CDR3. The chain carries TRBV6-1 and TRBJ2-7; D possibly corresponds to TRBD1 (5 bases). CDR3 size: 14 residues. Germline CDR1 is MNHNS and CDR2 is SASEGT. V dropped 1 base and J dropped 1 base, with 8 bases sitting between them. CDR3 in amino acids: CASSEGGGSYEQYF. The CDR3 DNA follows: TGTGCCAGCAGTGAAGGGGGCGGATCCTACGAGCAGTACTTC.

The chain links TRBV13 to TRBJ2-1; D unresolved. CDR1 and CDR2 (germline): PRHDT, FYEKMQ (reference sequence). The CDR3 is made up of 15 amino acids. V lost 3 bases, J lost 3 bases, and 12 bases lay in between. The CDR3 DNA is TGTGCCAGCAGCTTTAGCCCGTCACACTACAATGAGCAGTTCTTC. It translates to CASSFSPSHYNEQFF.

The CDR3 here is CASSERAGGAGIYGYTF. The CDR3 DNA reads as TGTGCCAGCAGTGAACGGGCAGGGGGCGCCGGAATCTATGGCTACACCTTC. The gene calls are TRBV25-1 and TRBJ1-2; 8 bases line up with TRBD1. Germline assignment: CDR1 MGHDK and CDR2 SYGVNS. The CDR3 is 17 amino acids. V shed 2 bases, J shed 4 bases, and the junction held 12 bases outside the gene matches.

The V gene is TRBV29-1, the J gene TRBJ2-5; a weak D match, TRBD2 (6 bases). This CDR3 spans 15 amino acids. V gave up 3 bases and J gave up 8 bases, with 22 bases separating them. Germline CDR1 and CDR2: SQVTM and ANQGSEA. CDR3 in DNA: TGCAGCGTTGAGAAAACTAGCTCAGGCTCCGAAACCCAGTACTTC. As protein: CSVEKTSSGSETQYF.